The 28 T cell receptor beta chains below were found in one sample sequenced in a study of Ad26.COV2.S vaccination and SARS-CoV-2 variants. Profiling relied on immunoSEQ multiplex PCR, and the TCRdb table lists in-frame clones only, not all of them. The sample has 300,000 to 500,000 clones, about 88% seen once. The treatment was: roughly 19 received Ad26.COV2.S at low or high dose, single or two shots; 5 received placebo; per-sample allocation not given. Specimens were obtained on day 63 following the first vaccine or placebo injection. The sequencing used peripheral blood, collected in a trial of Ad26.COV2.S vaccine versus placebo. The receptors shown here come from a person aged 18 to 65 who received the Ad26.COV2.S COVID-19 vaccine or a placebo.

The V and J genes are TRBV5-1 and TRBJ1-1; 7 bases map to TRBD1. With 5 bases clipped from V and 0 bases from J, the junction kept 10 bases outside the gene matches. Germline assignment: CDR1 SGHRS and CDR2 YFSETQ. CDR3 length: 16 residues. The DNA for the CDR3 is TGCGCCAGCAGGGGAAGACAGGGTCTTATGAACACTGAAGCTTTCTTT. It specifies CASRGRQGLMNTEAFF.

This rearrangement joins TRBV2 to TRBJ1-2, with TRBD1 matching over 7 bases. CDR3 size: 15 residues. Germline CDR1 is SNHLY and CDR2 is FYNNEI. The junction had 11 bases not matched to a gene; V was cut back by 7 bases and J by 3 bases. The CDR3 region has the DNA TGTGCCAGCACTAACACTGGGGACAGCGACTATGGCTACACCTTC. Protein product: CASTNTGDSDYGYTF. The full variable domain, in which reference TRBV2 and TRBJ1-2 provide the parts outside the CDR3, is EPEVTQTPSHQVTQMGQEVILRCVPISNHLYFYWYRQILGQKVEFLVSFYNNEISEKSEIFDDQFSVERPDGSNFTLKIRSTKLEDSAMYFCASTNTGDSDYGYTFGSGTRLTVV.

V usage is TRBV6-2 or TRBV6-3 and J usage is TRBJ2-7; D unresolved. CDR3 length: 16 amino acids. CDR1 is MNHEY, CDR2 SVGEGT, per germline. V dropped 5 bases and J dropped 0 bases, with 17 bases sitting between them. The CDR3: CASSPTGISSSYEQYF. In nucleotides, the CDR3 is TGTGCCAGCAGTCCCACCGGCATATCGAGCTCCTACGAGCAGTACTTC.

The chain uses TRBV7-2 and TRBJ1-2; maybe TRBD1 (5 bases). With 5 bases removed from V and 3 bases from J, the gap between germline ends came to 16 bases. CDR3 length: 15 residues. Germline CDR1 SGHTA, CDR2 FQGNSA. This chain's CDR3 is CASSLLGAVYYGYTF. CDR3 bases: TGTGCCAGCAGCCTCTTAGGGGCGGTATACTATGGCTACACCTTC. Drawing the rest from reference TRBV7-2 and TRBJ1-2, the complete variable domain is GAGVSQSPSNKVTEKGKDVELRCDPISGHTALYWYRQSLGQGLEFLIYFQGNSAPDKSGLPSDRFSAERTGGSVSTLTIQRTQQEDSAVYLCASSLLGAVYYGYTFGSGTRLTVV.

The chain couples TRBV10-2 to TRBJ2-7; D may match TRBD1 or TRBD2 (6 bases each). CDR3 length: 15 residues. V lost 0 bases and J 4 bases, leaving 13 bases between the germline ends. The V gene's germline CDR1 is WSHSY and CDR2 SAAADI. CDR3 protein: CASSESEGGGYEQYF. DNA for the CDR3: TGCGCCAGCAGTGAGTCCGAAGGAGGGGGGTACGAGCAGTACTTC.

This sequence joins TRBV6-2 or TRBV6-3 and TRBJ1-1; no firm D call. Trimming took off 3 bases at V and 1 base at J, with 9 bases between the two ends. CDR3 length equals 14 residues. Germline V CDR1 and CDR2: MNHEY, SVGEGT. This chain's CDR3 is CASSYGQENTEAFF. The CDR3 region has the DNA TGTGCCAGCAGTTATGGCCAGGAGAACACTGAAGCTTTCTTT.

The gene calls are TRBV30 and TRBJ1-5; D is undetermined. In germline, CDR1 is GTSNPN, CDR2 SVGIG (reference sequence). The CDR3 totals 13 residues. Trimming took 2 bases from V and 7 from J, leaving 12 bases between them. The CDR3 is CAWSTLGGQPQHF. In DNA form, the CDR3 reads TGTGCCTGGAGTACCCTGGGTGGGCAGCCCCAGCATTTT. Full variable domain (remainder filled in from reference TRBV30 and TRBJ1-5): SQTIHQWPATLVQPVGSPLSLECTVEGTSNPNLYWYRQAAGRGLQLLFYSVGIGQISSEVPQNLSASRPQDRQFILSSKKLLLSDSGFYLCAWSTLGGQPQHFGDGTRLSIL.

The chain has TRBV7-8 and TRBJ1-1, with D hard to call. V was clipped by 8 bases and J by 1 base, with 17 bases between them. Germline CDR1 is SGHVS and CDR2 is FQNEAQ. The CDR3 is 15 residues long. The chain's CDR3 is CASHALTASNTEAFF. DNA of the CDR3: TGTGCCAGCCACGCTCTAACGGCATCGAACACTGAAGCTTTCTTT.

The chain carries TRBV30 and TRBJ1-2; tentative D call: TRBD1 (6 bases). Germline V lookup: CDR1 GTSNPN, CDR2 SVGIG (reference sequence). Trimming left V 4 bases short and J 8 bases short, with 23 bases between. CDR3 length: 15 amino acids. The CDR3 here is CAWTGASRRVGGYTF. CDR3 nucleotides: TGTGCCTGGACGGGGGCCTCCCGGCGGGTTGGCGGCTACACCTTC. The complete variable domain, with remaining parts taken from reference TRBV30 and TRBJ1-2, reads SQTIHQWPATLVQPVGSPLSLECTVEGTSNPNLYWYRQAAGRGLQLLFYSVGIGQISSEVPQNLSASRPQDRQFILSSKKLLLSDSGFYLCAWTGASRRVGGYTFGSGTRLTVV.

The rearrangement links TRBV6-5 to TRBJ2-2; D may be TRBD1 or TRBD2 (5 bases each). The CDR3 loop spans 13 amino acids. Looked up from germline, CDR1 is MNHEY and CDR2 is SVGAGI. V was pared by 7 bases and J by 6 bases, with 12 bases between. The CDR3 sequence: CASNGLGAGELFF. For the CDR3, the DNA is TGTGCCAGCAACGGACTGGGGGCCGGGGAGCTGTTTTTT.

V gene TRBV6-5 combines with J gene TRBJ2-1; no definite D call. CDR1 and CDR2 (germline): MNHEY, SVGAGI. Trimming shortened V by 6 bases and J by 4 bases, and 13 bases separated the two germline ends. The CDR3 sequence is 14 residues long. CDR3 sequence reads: CASRAVTIYNEQFF. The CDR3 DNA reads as TGTGCCAGCAGGGCCGTTACGATTTACAATGAGCAGTTCTTC.

The CDR3 coding sequence is TGTGCCAGCAGCCAGATCCTCACAGGGGAAGAGACCCAGTACTTC. Translating it yields CASSQILTGEETQYF. The V gene is TRBV3-1 (or the pseudogene TRBV3-2), the J gene TRBJ2-5; 7 bases are shared with TRBD1. Losses at the gene ends were 3 bases for V and 3 bases for J; bases not matched to a gene: 7. The V gene's germline CDR1 is LGHDT and CDR2 YNNKEL (reference sequence). The CDR3 is 15 amino acids.

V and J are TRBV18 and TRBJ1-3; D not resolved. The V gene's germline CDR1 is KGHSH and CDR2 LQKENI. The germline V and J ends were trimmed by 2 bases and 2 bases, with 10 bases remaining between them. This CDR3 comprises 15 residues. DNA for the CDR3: TGTGCCAGCTCACCAAAAGGAATACCTGGAAACACCATATATTTT. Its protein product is CASSPKGIPGNTIYF.

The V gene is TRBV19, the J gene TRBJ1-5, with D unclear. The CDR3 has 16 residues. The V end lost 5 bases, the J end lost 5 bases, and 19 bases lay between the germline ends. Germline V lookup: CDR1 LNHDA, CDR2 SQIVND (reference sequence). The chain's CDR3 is CASSVFRAPGDQPQHF. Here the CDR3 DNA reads TGTGCCAGTAGTGTCTTCCGGGCTCCTGGGGATCAGCCCCAGCATTTT.

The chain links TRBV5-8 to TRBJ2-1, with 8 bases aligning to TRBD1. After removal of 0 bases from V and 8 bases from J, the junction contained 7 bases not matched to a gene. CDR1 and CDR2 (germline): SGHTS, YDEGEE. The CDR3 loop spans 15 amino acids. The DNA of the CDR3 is TGTGCCAGCAGCTTGGGGACAGGGATTGTAGATGAGCAGTTCTTC. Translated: CASSLGTGIVDEQFF.

This chain's CDR3 is CASSPRGDSRQETQYF. The CDR3 DNA reads as TGTGCCAGCAGCCCCAGGGGGGACAGCCGACAAGAGACCCAGTACTTC. The gene calls are TRBV7-8 and TRBJ2-5, with D maybe TRBD1 (7 bases). V lost 5 bases, J lost 2 bases, and 18 bases lay in between. The CDR3 covers 16 residues. Looked up from germline, CDR1 is SGHVS and CDR2 is FQNEAQ.

The CDR3 DNA follows: TGTGCCAGCAGTGTCGAAGGAGGAGCCCGGCGGGGGTCCCTCCACTTT. Its protein is CASSVEGGARRGSLHF. This chain joins TRBV2 and TRBJ1-6; the D gene is possibly TRBD1 (5 bases). Germline V gives CDR1 SNHLY, CDR2 FYNNEI. V was trimmed by 4 bases and J by 14 bases, leaving 24 bases between them. The length of the CDR3 is 16 residues. The entire variable domain, with the rest obtained from reference TRBV2 and TRBJ1-6, is as follows: EPEVTQTPSHQVTQMGQEVILRCVPISNHLYFYWYRQILGQKVEFLVSFYNNEISEKSEIFDDQFSVERPDGSNFTLKIRSTKLEDSAMYFCASSVEGGARRGSLHFGNGTRLTVT.

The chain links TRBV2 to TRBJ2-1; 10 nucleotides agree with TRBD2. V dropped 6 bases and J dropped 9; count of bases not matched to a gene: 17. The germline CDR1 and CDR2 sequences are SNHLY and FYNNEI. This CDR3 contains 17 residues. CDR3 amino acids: CASRRGLAEVSKGEQFF. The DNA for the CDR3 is TGTGCCAGCAGACGAGGACTAGCGGAAGTGAGTAAGGGTGAGCAGTTCTTC.

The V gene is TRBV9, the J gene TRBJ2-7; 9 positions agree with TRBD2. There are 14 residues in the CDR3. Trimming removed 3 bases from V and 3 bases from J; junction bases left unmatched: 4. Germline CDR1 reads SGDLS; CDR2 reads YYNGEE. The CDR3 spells CASSGSTSGYEQYF. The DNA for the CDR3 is TGTGCCAGCAGCGGGTCGACTAGCGGCTACGAGCAGTACTTC.

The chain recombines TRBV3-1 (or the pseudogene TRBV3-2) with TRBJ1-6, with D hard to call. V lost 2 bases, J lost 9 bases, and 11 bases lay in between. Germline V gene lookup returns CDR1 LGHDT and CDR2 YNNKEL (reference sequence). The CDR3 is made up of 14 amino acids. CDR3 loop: CASSQTNSPSPLHF. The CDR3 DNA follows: TGTGCCAGCAGCCAAACAAACAGTCCTTCACCCCTCCACTTT.

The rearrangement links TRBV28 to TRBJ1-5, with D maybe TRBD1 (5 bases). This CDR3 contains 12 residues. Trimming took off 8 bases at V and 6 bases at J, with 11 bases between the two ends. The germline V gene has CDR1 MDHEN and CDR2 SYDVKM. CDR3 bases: TGTGCCAGCTCATGGGACGGTCAGCCCCAGCATTTT. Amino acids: CASSWDGQPQHF.

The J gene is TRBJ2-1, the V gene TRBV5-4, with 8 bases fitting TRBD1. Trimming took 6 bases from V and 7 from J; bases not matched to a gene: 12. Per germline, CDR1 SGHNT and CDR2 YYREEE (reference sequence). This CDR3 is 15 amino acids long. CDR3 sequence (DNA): TGTGCCAGCACTAAACCGGGACAGGACGTAAATGAGCAGTTCTTC. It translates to CASTKPGQDVNEQFF.

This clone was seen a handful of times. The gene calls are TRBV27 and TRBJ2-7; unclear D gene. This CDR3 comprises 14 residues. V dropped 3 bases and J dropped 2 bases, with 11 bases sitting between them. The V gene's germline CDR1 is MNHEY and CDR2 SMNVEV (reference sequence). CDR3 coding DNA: TGTGCCAGCAGTTTTCAGCTGAACGCCTACGAGCAGTACTTC. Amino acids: CASSFQLNAYEQYF.

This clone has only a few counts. CDR3: CASSYGSSYEQYF. DNA for the CDR3: TGCGCCAGCAGTTACGGGTCGTCCTACGAGCAGTACTTC. This chain joins TRBV10-2 and TRBJ2-7; the D is unclear. The germline V gene encodes CDR1 WSHSY and CDR2 SAAADI. The V end lost 5 bases, the J end lost 1 base, and 9 bases lay between the germline ends. The CDR3 is 13 amino acids.

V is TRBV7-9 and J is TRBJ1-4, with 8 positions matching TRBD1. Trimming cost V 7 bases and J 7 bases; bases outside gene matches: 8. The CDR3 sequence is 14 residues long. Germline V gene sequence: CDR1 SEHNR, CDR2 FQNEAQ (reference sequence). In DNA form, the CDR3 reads TGTGCCAGCACTTCGACAGGGGAGGCTGAAAAACTGTTTTTT. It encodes CASTSTGEAEKLFF.

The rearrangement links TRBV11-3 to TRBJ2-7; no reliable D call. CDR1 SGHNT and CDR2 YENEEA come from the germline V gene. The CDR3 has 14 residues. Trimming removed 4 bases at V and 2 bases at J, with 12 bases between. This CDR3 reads CASSYGLPPYEQYF. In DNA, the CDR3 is TGTGCCAGCAGCTACGGTCTCCCGCCCTACGAGCAGTACTTC. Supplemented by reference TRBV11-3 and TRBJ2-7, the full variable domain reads EAGVVQSPRYKIIEKKQPVAFWCNPISGHNTLYWYLQNLGQGPELLIRYENEEAVDDSQLPKDRFSAERLKGVDSTLKIQPAELGDSAVYLCASSYGLPPYEQYFGPGTRLTVT.

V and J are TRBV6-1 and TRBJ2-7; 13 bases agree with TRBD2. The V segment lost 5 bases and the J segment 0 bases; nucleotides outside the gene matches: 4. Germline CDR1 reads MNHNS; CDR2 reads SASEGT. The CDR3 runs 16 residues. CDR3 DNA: TGTGCCAGCAGTCAAGGGACTAGCGGGGCCTCCTACGAGCAGTACTTC. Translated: CASSQGTSGASYEQYF.

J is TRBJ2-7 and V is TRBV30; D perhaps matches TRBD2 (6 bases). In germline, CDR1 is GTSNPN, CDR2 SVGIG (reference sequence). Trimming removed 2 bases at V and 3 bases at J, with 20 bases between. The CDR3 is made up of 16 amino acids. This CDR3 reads CAWSTYRRDWSYEQYF. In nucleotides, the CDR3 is TGTGCCTGGAGTACGTACAGACGGGACTGGAGCTACGAGCAGTACTTC.